This record looks at one T cell receptor (beta chain) sequence and its context. Antigen specificity is unknown. Run at survey level, the immunoSEQ assay was version v3.0. Generated by immunoSEQ multiplex PCR, the TCRdb table keeps only in-frame clones and is missing some. The sample lists roughly 6,400 clones, approximately 79% seen once, with 23% in the top ten. This sample is drawn from a study of long-term antiretroviral therapy in people with HIV. The CDR3 has 14 amino acids. Trimming shortened V by 2 bases and J by 4 bases, and 12 bases separated the two germline ends. General study points: Pre-ART expanded TRB clones stayed dominant throughout, though often decreasing after ART.

The chain is built from TRBV5-3 and TRBJ1-2; D gene unclear. TRBV5-3 is flagged as an ORF with uncertain function. The receptor was isolated from a man in his forties or fifties with HIV. The material was unsorted PBMCs, obtained 1.1 years after starting antiretroviral therapy. CDR3 bases: TGTGCCAGAAGCTTAAGGGATCGGGGCTATGGCTACACCTTC. Protein: CARSLRDRGYGYTF.